This TCR beta chain comes out of a study of cytomegalovirus exposure and HLA in healthy donors. Study conclusions and caveats: Exclusion as indistinguishable affected some V segments, including TRBV6-2 and TRBV6-3.

This clone was observed a single time. Its target is unknown. Amplification used 60 Vbeta primers and 13 Jbeta primers. Profiled with immunoSEQ multiplex PCR; TCRdb holds only in-frame clones, not every one. This table has some 150,000 clones, approximately 85% appearing once. V was cut by 5 bases and J by 11 bases, with 24 bases left in between. CDR3 length: 15 amino acids. CDR1 PRHDT and CDR2 FYEKMQ come from the germline V gene (reference sequence). The V and J genes are TRBV13 and TRBJ2-5, with a possible D match to TRBD2 (7 bases). The receptor's source is a man aged 45 to 65 in good health and CMV-seropositive. Sequenced: PBMCs. The CDR3 sequence is CASSAGRDTGLGQYF. CDR3 bases: TGTGCCAGCAGCGCCGGCCGGGACACCGGACTAGGTCAGTACTTC.